These T cell receptor beta chains were read from a single sample in a study of blood T cells in healthy people across ages. One entry per CDR3 protein, called by TCRdb with MiXCR from the 5' RACE reads. The sample has 800,000 to 900,000 distinct CDR3 sequences; 62% are singletons. The material sequenced was blood. The receptors were gathered from a man aged 25-45 years in good health. CDR3s include the opening cysteine and the closing phenylalanine or tryptophan. Each record gives: CDR3 length, V gene, J gene, CDR3 protein.

len: 14
v_gene: TRBV6-2/TRBV6-3
j_gene: TRBJ1-2
CDR3aa: CASSYGQRENGYTF

len: 12
v_gene: TRBV15
j_gene: TRBJ1-2
CDR3aa: CATRQGNYGYTF

len: 18
v_gene: TRBV4-2
j_gene: TRBJ2-5
CDR3aa: CASSQDPGMGAYQETQYF

len: 14
v_gene: TRBV9
j_gene: TRBJ2-1
CDR3aa: CASSGRGGYNEQFF

len: 12
v_gene: TRBV29-1
j_gene: TRBJ2-7
CDR3aa: CSVGHETYEQYF

len: 14
v_gene: TRBV4-2
j_gene: TRBJ2-7
CDR3aa: CASSLTGLVYEQYF

len: 12
v_gene: TRBV7-6
j_gene: TRBJ2-1
CDR3aa: CASSPGRDEQFF

len: 14
v_gene: TRBV6-1
j_gene: TRBJ1-2
CDR3aa: CASSERQGKDGYTF

len: 16
v_gene: TRBV15
j_gene: TRBJ2-5
CDR3aa: CATSSPKRAGQETQYF

len: 11
v_gene: TRBV7-2
j_gene: TRBJ2-3
CDR3aa: CANSQGVFGYF

len: 14
v_gene: TRBV12-3/TRBV12-4
j_gene: TRBJ2-7
CDR3aa: CASSRGGQPYEQYF

len: 16
v_gene: TRBV7-2
j_gene: TRBJ2-1
CDR3aa: CASSPLLAAAYNEQFF

len: 15
v_gene: TRBV11-2
j_gene: TRBJ2-4
CDR3aa: CASSPGPPRSHIQYF

len: 16
v_gene: TRBV6-5
j_gene: TRBJ2-1
CDR3aa: CASSWHTRASYNEQFF

len: 15
v_gene: TRBV28
j_gene: TRBJ2-3
CDR3aa: CASSLSLGGRNSQYF

len: 13
v_gene: TRBV12-3/TRBV12-4
j_gene: TRBJ1-5
CDR3aa: CASRKDDNQPQHF

len: 14
v_gene: TRBV12-3/TRBV12-4
j_gene: TRBJ2-5
CDR3aa: CASSNLGLQETQYF

len: 14
v_gene: TRBV29-1
j_gene: -
CDR3aa: CSVGLGQGQSEQYF

len: 16
v_gene: TRBV5-1
j_gene: TRBJ2-5
CDR3aa: CASSLSDRGWQETQYF

len: 13
v_gene: TRBV20-1
j_gene: TRBJ1-2
CDR3aa: CSARDGLNYGYTF

len: 14
v_gene: TRBV7-2
j_gene: TRBJ2-7
CDR3aa: CASSFTGASYEQYF

len: 16
v_gene: TRBV9
j_gene: TRBJ2-6
CDR3aa: CASSNGVEAGANVLTF

len: 15
v_gene: TRBV7-8
j_gene: TRBJ2-3
CDR3aa: CASSLAGDPSDTQYF